These T cell receptor beta chains were read from a single sample in a study of PD-L1 blockade in urothelial cancer. The method was immunoSEQ multiplex PCR; TCRdb's version includes in-frame clones alone and lacks a portion of them. The data contain almost 50,000 clones, about 88% of them singletons. Sequences were derived from PBMCs, sampled around atezolizumab (anti-PD-L1) treatment. The receptors were gathered from a man between 65 and 79 years old with urothelial cancer. Each CDR3 is given with its conserved first and last residue. The order of the fields is clone size, CDR3 length, J gene, D gene, V gene, CDR3 protein, CDR3 DNA. The D gene is left open where the match is weak. Clone size appears in some rows only: once, few, many, or a class for an expanded clone.

- | 18 | TRBJ2-3 | TRBD2 | TRBV5-1 | CASSILAGGPGGTDTQYF | TGCGCCAGCAGCATACTAGCGGGAGGGCCGGGGGGCACAGATACGCAGTATTTT
- | 12 | TRBJ1-2 | TRBD1 | TRBV27 | CASRTGGYGYTF | TGTGCCAGCAGAACAGGGGGCTATGGCTACACCTTC
- | 13 | TRBJ2-5 | TRBD1 | TRBV13 | CASRFDRDETQYF | TGTGCCAGCAGGTTCGACAGGGACGAGACCCAGTACTTC
- | 13 | TRBJ1-4 | - | TRBV10-1 | CANQKATNEKLFF | TGCGCCAACCAGAAAGCAACTAATGAAAAACTGTTTTTT
- | 13 | TRBJ1-1 | - | TRBV10-3 | CAIRDIPNTEAFF | TGTGCCATCAGGGACATACCGAACACTGAAGCTTTCTTT
- | 12 | TRBJ2-5 | - | TRBV5-1 | CASSQRGETQYF | TGCGCCAGCAGCCAAAGGGGGGAGACCCAGTACTTC
- | 12 | TRBJ1-2 | TRBD1 | TRBV25-1 | CASSDRGYGYTF | TGTGCCAGCAGTGACAGGGGGTATGGCTACACCTTC
- | 14 | TRBJ1-5 | - | TRBV5-1 | CASSLGGSNQPQHF | TGCGCCAGCAGCTTGGGAGGGAGCAATCAGCCCCAGCATTTT
once | 14 | TRBJ1-4 | - | TRBV5-5 | CASSLEPEDEKLFF | TGTGCCAGCAGCTTGGAGCCGGAGGATGAAAAACTGTTTTTT
- | 13 | TRBJ1-1 | TRBD1 | TRBV5-1 | CASSWDRLGEAFF | TGCGCCAGCAGTTGGGACAGGTTGGGTGAAGCTTTCTTT
- | 15 | TRBJ2-5 | TRBD1 | TRBV5-8 | CASSLGDRGRETQYF | TGTGCCAGCAGCCTGGGGGACAGGGGCCGCGAGACCCAGTACTTC
- | 17 | TRBJ2-5 | TRBD1 | TRBV14 | CASSQERGTGVLETQYF | TGTGCCAGCAGCCAAGAGAGAGGGACAGGGGTTTTAGAGACCCAGTACTTC
- | 15 | TRBJ1-4 | - | TRBV5-8 | CASSLFVRTNEKLFF | TGTGCCAGCAGCTTGTTCGTGAGAACTAATGAAAAACTGTTTTTT
- | 16 | TRBJ1-1 | - | TRBV5-6 | CASRLGGGGRNTEAFF | TGTGCCAGCAGACTCGGTGGCGGGGGGAGGAACACTGAAGCTTTCTTT
- | 11 | TRBJ1-1 | - | TRBV30 | CASRVWGEAFF | TGTGCCTCCAGGGTGTGGGGTGAAGCTTTCTTT
- | 15 | TRBJ2-5 | - | TRBV6-5 | CASSYAPEGQETQYF | TGTGCCAGCAGTTACGCCCCGGAGGGCCAAGAGACCCAGTACTTC
few | 13 | TRBJ1-2 | TRBD1 | TRBV28 | CASRRQGARGYTF | TGTGCCAGCAGGAGACAGGGGGCACGTGGCTACACCTTC
- | 13 | TRBJ1-1 | - | TRBV18 | CASSPRQNTEAFF | TGTGCCAGCTCACCACGGCAGAACACTGAAGCTTTCTTT
- | 12 | TRBJ1-5 | - | TRBV7-9 | CASSLGGQPQHF | TGTGCCAGCAGCTTAGGAGGACAGCCCCAGCATTTT
few | 16 | TRBJ2-3 | - | TRBV5-8 | CASTRVLAASTDTQYF | TGTGCCAGCACCCGGGTTTTGGCAGCGAGCACAGATACGCAGTATTTT
- | 14 | TRBJ2-7 | - | TRBV5-1 | CASSRGAGGGEQYF | TGCGCCAGCAGCCGGGGGGCAGGGGGCGGCGAGCAGTACTTC
- | 16 | TRBJ1-5 | TRBD1 | TRBV4-3 | CASSLGTGGANQPQHF | TGCGCCAGCAGCCTCGGGACAGGGGGCGCGAATCAGCCCCAGCATTTT
once | 17 | TRBJ2-3 | TRBD2 | TRBV15 | CATSRERLAASTDTQYF | TGTGCCACCAGCAGAGAAAGACTAGCGGCTAGCACAGATACGCAGTATTTT